This T cell receptor beta chain was recorded in a study of yellow fever vaccine responses in identical twins. TCRdb passed the RT-PCR reads through MiXCR, listing each CDR3 protein once. The data show about 14,000 distinct CDR3 sequences, around 85% seen once. Overall study findings and caveats: Twins reportedly had a vaccine T cell response that seemed partly convergent, partly personalized.

After removal of 10 bases from V and 1 base from J, the junction contained 9 bases not matched to a gene. The length of the CDR3 is 14 residues. A word on this clonotype: Its antigen is undetermined.

The clonotype originates from a woman aged 18-29 years who received the yellow fever vaccine. Sequencing used T cells from blood (PBMCs), unsorted or a sorted subset (not recorded which), obtained before or after yellow fever vaccination (not recorded which). The rearrangement joins TRBV12-3 or TRBV12-4 to TRBJ1-1, with 7 bases lining up with TRBD1. The CDR3 region has the DNA TGTGCCACACAACAGGGGCTGGAGAACACTGAAGCTTTCTTT. Amino acids: CATQQGLENTEAFF.